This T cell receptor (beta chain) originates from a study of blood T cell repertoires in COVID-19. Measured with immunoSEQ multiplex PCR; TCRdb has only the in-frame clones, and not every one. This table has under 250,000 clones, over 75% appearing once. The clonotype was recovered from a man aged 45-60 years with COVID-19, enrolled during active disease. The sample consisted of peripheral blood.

The CDR3 DNA is TGTGCCAGTAGTAGCCGGGACAGGGTGTGGAATGAGCAGTTCTTC. It codes for CASSSRDRVWNEQFF. This chain links TRBV19 with TRBJ2-1, with 9 bases matching TRBD1. Germline CDR1 is LNHDA and CDR2 is SQIVND (reference sequence). CDR3 size: 15 residues. Losses at the gene ends were 4 bases for V and 7 bases for J; bases not matched to a gene: 8. Combining the CDR3 with reference TRBV19 and TRBJ2-1 gives the whole variable domain DGGITQSPKYLFRKEGQNVTLSCEQNLNHDAMYWYRQDPGQGLRLIYYSQIVNDFQKGDIAEGYSVSREKKESFPLTVTSAQKNPTAFYLCASSSRDRVWNEQFFGPGTRLTVL.